The 10 T cell receptor beta chains below were found in one sample sequenced in a study of beta chain features in type 1 diabetes. The study reverse transcribed the entire isolated RNA, so it sequenced expressed TCRB transcripts. Using immunoSEQ multiplex PCR, the repertoire was profiled, and TCRdb retains in-frame clones only, with some absent. The repertoire holds approximately 200,000 clones, with 9.6% as singletons. Sequencing was performed on naive CD4+ T cells from blood. The receptor source for this set is a woman aged 18-35 years in good health.

The genes are TRBV18 and TRBJ2-5; D ambiguous. From germline, CDR1 is KGHSH and CDR2 LQKENI. The CDR3 contains 12 residues. V was trimmed by 8 bases and J by 0 bases, leaving 7 bases between them. CDR3 protein: CASTYNQETQYF. As DNA, the CDR3 is TGTGCCAGCACATACAACCAAGAGACCCAGTACTTC.

This clone was seen more than once but under ten times. The chain links TRBV2 to TRBJ1-1; weak D call: TRBD1 (6 bases). This CDR3 is built from 13 residues. V dropped 8 bases and J dropped 1 base, with 11 bases sitting between them. Germline CDR1 SNHLY, CDR2 FYNNEI. The CDR3 DNA reads TGTGCCAGCGCCCGGGACACGAACACTGAAGCTTTCTTT. As protein: CASARDTNTEAFF.

This clone was observed a handful of times. The chain employs TRBV30 and TRBJ2-7, with 12 bases identical to TRBD2. CDR1 is GTSNPN and CDR2 is SVGIG in the germline V gene (reference sequence). The V and J ends lost 8 bases and 4 bases, in that order; junction bases with no gene match: 9. This CDR3 has 14 residues. The CDR3 sequence: CASTLAGGGYEQYF. In DNA, the CDR3 is TGTGCCAGTACACTAGCGGGGGGTGGGTACGAGCAGTACTTC.

This clone was counted between two and nine times. This rearrangement joins TRBV18 to TRBJ2-1; a possible D gene is TRBD1 (5 bases). Germline values: CDR1 KGHSH, CDR2 LQKENI. V dropped 1 base and J dropped 3 bases, with 10 bases sitting between them. The CDR3 spans 15 residues. The CDR3 DNA reads TGTGCCAGCTCACCACAGACAGATTTCTACAATGAGCAGTTCTTC. This gives the protein CASSPQTDFYNEQFF.

This rearrangement joins TRBV7-9 to TRBJ2-6; D might be TRBD2 (5 bases). V gave up 8 bases and J gave up 2 bases, with 13 bases separating them. Germline V lookup: CDR1 SEHNR, CDR2 FQNEAQ (reference sequence). There are 15 residues in the CDR3. The CDR3 sequence is CASHPGRAGANVLTF. In DNA form, the CDR3 reads TGTGCCAGCCATCCCGGGCGGGCTGGGGCCAACGTCCTGACTTTC.

The chain uses TRBV1 and TRBJ1-2; whether TRBD1, the table's D call, matches the DNA was not checked. TRBV1 is shown as a pseudogene. The CDR3 runs to 11 residues. DNA for the CDR3: TGCACCAGCGGTCTTGGCCTGCGCTACACCTTC. It codes for CTSGLGLRYTF.

V gene TRBV5-1 combines with J gene TRBJ2-3, with 8 bases identical to TRBD2. Germline lookup yields CDR1 SGHRS and CDR2 YFSETQ. The length of the CDR3 is 15 residues. The ends lost 4 bases at V and 5 bases at J; junction bases unmatched: 9. The CDR3: CASSASGLGVDTQYF. As DNA, the CDR3 is TGCGCCAGCAGCGCTTCGGGACTAGGAGTAGATACGCAGTATTTT.

This clone was detected a few times. This chain joins TRBV7-3 and TRBJ2-5; TRBD1 is a possible D gene (5 bases). The CDR3 runs to 13 residues. V lost 5 bases, J lost 5 bases, and 12 bases lay in between. CDR1 is SGHTA and CDR2 is FQGTGA in the germline V gene. CDR3 coding DNA: TGTGCCAGCAGCACAGGTTCCGGGGAGACCCAGTACTTC. Translating it yields CASSTGSGETQYF.

The rearrangement uses TRBV4-1 and TRBJ2-2; possible D gene TRBD2, 6 bases. The CDR3 has 15 amino acids. Germline CDR1 is MGHRA and CDR2 is YSYEKL. V dropped 1 base and J dropped 4 bases, with 10 bases sitting between them. CDR3 DNA sequence: TGCGCCAGCAGCCAAGCACGGGAGACCACCGGGGAGCTGTTTTTT. Translating it yields CASSQARETTGELFF.

This clone was detected a few times. The chain combines TRBV30 with TRBJ1-2, with D tentatively TRBD1 (6 bases). Trimming removed 1 base at V and 4 bases at J, with 16 bases between. Germline V gene data show CDR1 as GTSNPN and CDR2 as SVGIG (reference sequence). CDR3 length equals 15 residues. Here the CDR3 DNA reads TGTGCCTGGAGTGACTGGGGGGGCTCCTTCTATGGCTACACCTTC. Translated, it gives CAWSDWGGSFYGYTF.